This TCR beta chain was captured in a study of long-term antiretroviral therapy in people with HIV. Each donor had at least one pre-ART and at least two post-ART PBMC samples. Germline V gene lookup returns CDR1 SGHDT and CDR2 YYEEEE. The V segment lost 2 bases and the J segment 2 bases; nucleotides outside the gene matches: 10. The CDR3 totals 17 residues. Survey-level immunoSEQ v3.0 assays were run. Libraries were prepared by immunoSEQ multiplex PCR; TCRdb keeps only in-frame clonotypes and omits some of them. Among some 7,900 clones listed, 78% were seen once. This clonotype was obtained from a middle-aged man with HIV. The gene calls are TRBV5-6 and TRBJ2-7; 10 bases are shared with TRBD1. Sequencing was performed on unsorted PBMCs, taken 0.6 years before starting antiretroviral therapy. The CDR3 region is CASSFLADRGGTYEQYF. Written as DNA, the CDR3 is TGTGCCAGCAGCTTTCTTGCGGACAGGGGGGGAACCTACGAGCAGTACTTC.